The 2 T cell receptor beta chains presented below share a single source sample, sequenced in a study of blood T cell repertoires in COVID-19. TCRdb's table, derived via immunoSEQ multiplex PCR, lists solely in-frame clones and lacks some. The repertoire holds a few hundred thousand clones, more than 80% seen once, with roughly 1.2% in the top ten. The sequenced sample consisted of peripheral blood. These receptors all stem from a woman aged 25 to 39 with COVID-19, enrolled during active disease.

The rearrangement uses TRBV7-2 and TRBJ2-5; D possibly corresponds to TRBD1 (6 bases). The CDR3 extends over 13 amino acids. V lost 5 bases to trimming and J lost 5 bases, with 12 bases between them. Germline V gene data show CDR1 as SGHTA and CDR2 as FQGNSA. The CDR3 protein is CASSINRAETQYF. The CDR3 DNA is TGTGCCAGCAGCATAAACAGGGCTGAGACCCAGTACTTC.

This sequence joins TRBV28 and TRBJ1-5; D gene unclear. The CDR3 has 12 amino acids. CDR1 and CDR2 from the germline V gene are MDHEN and SYDVKM. The V gene lost 4 bases and the J gene lost 4 bases, with 5 bases spanning the gap. CDR3 sequence: CASSSTNQPQHF. The CDR3 nucleotides read TGTGCCAGCAGTTCTACGAATCAGCCCCAGCATTTT.